The sample holds a few counts of the clone carrying this T cell receptor beta chain. This sample stems from a study of human T cells and chemical hapten exposure. As to time point: pre-sensitization, week 0. Treatment indicated: therapeutic diphenylcyclopropenone sensitization with weekly scalp DPC. V lost 6 bases to trimming and J lost 4 bases; unmatched junction nucleotides: 10. Per germline, CDR1 SQVTM and CDR2 ANQGSEA. This CDR3 region has 15 residues. One entry per CDR3 protein, called by TCRdb with MiXCR from the RACE reads. The sample shows around 250,000 distinct CDR3 sequences, 7% to 10% of them seen only once.

V gene TRBV29-1 combines with J gene TRBJ2-1, with 9 bases that match TRBD1. The sequencing here drew on whole blood, taken in connection with sensitization to the hapten diphenylcyclopropenone (DPC). This sequence originates from a middle-aged woman with alopecia areata. Some clones in this sample may be carry-over from other donors' samples. The CDR3 here is CSVQTGTGFYNEQFF. The CDR3 region has the DNA TGCAGCGTGCAAACCGGGACAGGGTTTTACAATGAGCAGTTCTTC.